What follows are 12 T cell receptor beta chains derived from one specimen sequenced in a study of shared clonotypes between healthy human individuals. Assay: immunoSEQ multiplex PCR; the TCRdb copy retains only in-frame clones and omits some. The table includes 1.4 million or so clones, less than 99% detected once. The sample taken for sequencing was naive CD4+ T cells sorted from blood. The subset is: CD45RA+ positively selected. The origin of the receptors is a man aged 30 to 39 in good health.

This clone has only one observation. This chain uses TRBV6-1 with TRBJ2-5; D not certain. Germline assignment: CDR1 MNHNS and CDR2 SASEGT. V shed 2 bases and J shed 4 bases, with 14 bases lying between them. The CDR3 has 15 amino acids. The CDR3 reads CASSELQFRGETQYF. The CDR3 nucleotides read TGTGCCAGCAGTGAACTACAGTTCCGTGGAGAGACCCAGTACTTC.

The chain recombines TRBV5-5 with TRBJ1-5; 7 bases are shared with TRBD1. V shed 0 bases and J 2 bases; nucleotides not matched to a gene: 8. The CDR3 consists of 17 residues. Germline CDR1 SGHKS, CDR2 YYEKEE (reference sequence). The CDR3 here is CASSLEQQGTRNQPQHF. CDR3 DNA: TGTGCCAGCAGCTTGGAGCAACAGGGGACGCGCAATCAGCCCCAGCATTTT.

The CDR3 nucleotides are TGTGCCAGCAGCTTAGACGGACTAGCGGGTACGAGGGCCCAGTACTTC. Translated, it gives CASSLDGLAGTRAQYF. The chain combines TRBV7-2 with TRBJ2-5, with 11 nucleotides matching TRBD2. The CDR3 length is 16 residues. With 1 base clipped from V and 9 bases from J, the junction kept 10 bases outside the gene matches. Looked up from germline, CDR1 is SGHTA and CDR2 is FQGNSA.

This chain uses TRBV11-2 with TRBJ1-3; D is perhaps TRBD1 (5 bases). CDR1 SGHAT and CDR2 FQNNGV come from the germline V gene. The germline V and J ends were trimmed by 6 bases and 7 bases, with 22 bases remaining between them. This CDR3 is built from 16 residues. The CDR3 loop is CASRGDRDVWRNTIYF. The CDR3, as DNA: TGTGCCAGCAGGGGGGATAGGGACGTGTGGCGGAACACCATATATTTT.

This clone was observed once. This chain uses TRBV5-1 with TRBJ2-7; TRBD1 aligns across 7 bases. The CDR3 runs 14 residues. Germline V gene data show CDR1 as SGHRS and CDR2 as YFSETQ. With V trimmed by 5 bases and J by 1 base, 6 bases remained unmatched. The CDR3 sequence: CASRSRQGSYEQYF. DNA of the CDR3: TGCGCCAGCAGGTCCCGACAGGGATCCTACGAGCAGTACTTC. The complete variable domain, with remaining parts taken from reference TRBV5-1 and TRBJ2-7, reads KAGVTQTPRYLIKTRGQQVTLSCSPISGHRSVSWYQQTPGQGLQFLFEYFSETQRNKGNFPGRFSGRQFSNSRSEMNVSTLELGDSALYLCASRSRQGSYEQYFGPGTRLTVT.

For this clone: The sample contains more than one DNA sequence encoding this CDR3. The V gene is TRBV9, the J gene TRBJ1-5; D is perhaps TRBD1 (5 bases). The CDR3 loop spans 13 amino acids. Trimming took off 2 bases at V and 4 bases at J, with 7 bases between the two ends. The germline V gene encodes CDR1 SGDLS and CDR2 YYNGEE. The CDR3 reads CASSVRGNQPQHF. CDR3 in DNA: TGTGCCAGCAGCGTCCGGGGGAATCAGCCCCAGCATTTT.

This clone was detected once. V is TRBV29-1 and J is TRBJ1-5; D is uncertain. The V end lost 0 bases, the J end lost 4 bases, and 7 bases lay between the germline ends. The germline CDR1 and CDR2 sequences are SQVTM and ANQGSEA. The CDR3 sequence is 13 residues long. CDR3 sequence reads: CSVEEGWNQPQHF. CDR3 DNA: TGCAGCGTTGAAGAGGGGTGGAATCAGCCCCAGCATTTT.

V is TRBV7-2 and J is TRBJ1-2; no reliable D call. V shed 5 bases and J shed 6 bases, with 16 bases lying between them. This CDR3 is built from 14 residues. CDR1 SGHTA and CDR2 FQGNSA come from the germline V gene. The CDR3 region is CASSERRTGDGYTF. The CDR3 DNA reads as TGTGCCAGCAGCGAGCGAAGGACGGGAGATGGCTACACCTTC.

This rearrangement joins TRBV5-5 to TRBJ2-5; weak D call: TRBD2 (6 bases). V shed 0 bases and J shed 9 bases, with 15 bases lying between them. The germline gives CDR1 SGHKS, CDR2 YYEKEE (reference sequence). CDR3 size: 14 residues. CDR3 protein: CASSLEPGRRAQYF. The DNA for the CDR3 is TGTGCCAGCAGCTTGGAGCCGGGTAGGAGGGCCCAGTACTTC.

V gene TRBV28 combines with J gene TRBJ2-7, with TRBD2 matching 12 bases. The V and J ends lost 6 bases and 2 bases, in that order; junction bases with no gene match: 2. CDR1 is MDHEN and CDR2 is SYDVKM in the germline V gene. CDR3 length: 14 amino acids. The DNA of the CDR3 is TGTGCCAGCAGGACTAGCGGGAGCGCCTACGAGCAGTACTTC. This gives the protein CASRTSGSAYEQYF.

This chain uses TRBV5-8 with TRBJ2-3; D is undetermined. This CDR3 comprises 15 residues. V lost 4 bases, J lost 1 base, and 13 bases lay in between. CDR1 SGHTS and CDR2 YDEGEE come from the germline V gene. The CDR3 sequence: CASSPPRQGTDTQYF. The CDR3 DNA is TGTGCCAGCAGCCCCCCGAGGCAGGGCACAGATACGCAGTATTTT.

The chain recombines TRBV4-1 with TRBJ2-4; tentative D call: TRBD2 (6 bases). Germline CDR1 MGHRA, CDR2 YSYEKL. The CDR3 spans 18 residues. V was cut by 3 bases and J by 2 bases, with 20 bases left in between. The CDR3 here is CASSHPGQGGLTKNIQYF. As DNA, the CDR3 is TGCGCCAGCAGCCACCCAGGGCAGGGAGGCCTAACCAAAAACATTCAGTACTTC.